This T cell receptor (beta chain) is from a study of blood T cell repertoires in COVID-19. Across the study: COVID-19 samples from acute and convalescent phases originated in the United States, Italy and Spain.

Germline V CDR1 and CDR2: MNHEY, SMNVEV (reference sequence). V lost 3 bases and J 2 bases, leaving 13 bases between the germline ends. The CDR3 is 16 residues long. Measured with immunoSEQ multiplex PCR; TCRdb has only the in-frame clones, and not every one. The sample lists under 250,000 clones; approximately 83% were seen once. Specimen: peripheral blood. This chain uses TRBV27 with TRBJ2-2; D is possibly TRBD1 (5 bases). The source of this sequence is a human donor in a cohort sampled during active COVID-19. CDR3 loop: CASSFTGSPNTGELFF. CDR3 DNA sequence: TGTGCCAGCAGTTTTACAGGTAGCCCTAACACCGGGGAGCTGTTTTTT.